Reported below is one TCR beta chain. This clonotype has only a few counts. Its antigen is unknown. Per-base qualities were not stored, and no clone one base away is much larger. V is shortened by 4 bases, J by 1 base, and the region joining them spans 11 bases. The CDR3 spans 14 residues, from the cysteine through the valine. The retained sequence is limited to the CDR3, 42 bases, with the frame set at the first base. CDR1 and CDR2 are drawn from the germline V gene: MNHEY, SVGAGI. These data come from a study of T-cell memory formation after mild COVID-19 (dated by TCRdb to the early 2020s). General notes on the study: TCR sequence clusters from the two donors were found to be largely donor specific. T-cell clones expanding and contracting after mild COVID-19 in a couple of donors were tracked by longitudinal TCRalpha and TCRbeta repertoire sequencing. The cohort comprised two young, previously healthy adult volunteers, one female and one male.

Here is what the overall study found, with its caveats: SARS-CoV-2 specificity was not confirmed for the second-wave clones peaking on day 37. The study included only a couple of mild cases, and larger cohorts that include severe cases with pre-infection samples were judged to be necessary. Clones that contracted from day 15 to 85 showed balanced CD4/CD8 phenotypes, whereas a second wave of clones that expanded from day 15 to 37 leaned towards CD4+. The detection of some responding clones in pre-infection memory suggests that pre-existing cross-reactive memory T cells joined the SARS-CoV-2 response. Contracting CD4+ clones were found mainly in CM and EM memory subsets, while CD8+ clones were enriched in EMRA.

PBMCs were isolated by Ficoll-Paque density gradient centrifugation. Sequenced using an Illumina NovaSeq 6000. TCRalpha and TCRbeta cDNA libraries were built by 5'RACE with constant-segment primers, adding sample barcodes and unique molecular identifiers. Trizol reagent was used to extract RNA from every sample. Amplification of the libraries took two PCR steps, and the second step added a second sample barcode plus Illumina TruSeq adapters. Sequencing of the libraries was done on an Illumina NovaSeq, producing 2 x 150 bp paired-end reads. As for how the authors treated the data: The reads were demultiplexed and collapsed into UMI-guided consensus sequences using migec v1.2.7. Using mixcr v2.1.11, UMI consensuses were aligned to TRA and TRB V and J templates and then assembled into clonotypes. Expanded or contracted clonotypes were those called significant by both edgeR and NoisET, with noise models trained on biological replicates. For edgeR calls, the thresholds were a false discovery rate-adjusted p below 0.01 and a log2 fold-change of 1. PCA with hierarchical clustering of max-normalized trajectories of the 1000 most abundant clonotypes was used as exploratory dynamics analysis. The CD4 or CD8 phenotype of responding clones was assigned using the separately sequenced CD4+ and CD8+ repertoires. Using fastp trimming at Q25 and MiXCR clonotype assembly, TCRdb reanalyzed the public sequencing data and kept in-frame beta chains. Merged by CDR3 protein, the rows form single entries marked with the most common genes and DNA. TCRdb's processing, not the authors', yielded these V and J calls. The sample profile shows just over 350,000 distinct CDR3 sequences; around an eighth of them were found once. The ten top clones hold 22% of the sample.

The TCR was taken from a man aged 18 to 29 who had mild COVID-19 (a few samples of this study predate the infection). The sample titles of this study are shuffled in the database, so cell type and time point are left out; the donor was told from shared clones. The chain was built from TRBV6-5 and TRBJ2-7; the D match is possibly TRBD1 or TRBD2, with 6 bases aligned in each. The sequencing input was PBMCs or a T cell subset sorted from them (not recorded which). The CDR3 reads CASSSGGGSYEQYV. At the DNA level, the sequence is TGTGCCAGCAGTTCAGGAGGGGGGTCCTACGAGCAGTACGTC.